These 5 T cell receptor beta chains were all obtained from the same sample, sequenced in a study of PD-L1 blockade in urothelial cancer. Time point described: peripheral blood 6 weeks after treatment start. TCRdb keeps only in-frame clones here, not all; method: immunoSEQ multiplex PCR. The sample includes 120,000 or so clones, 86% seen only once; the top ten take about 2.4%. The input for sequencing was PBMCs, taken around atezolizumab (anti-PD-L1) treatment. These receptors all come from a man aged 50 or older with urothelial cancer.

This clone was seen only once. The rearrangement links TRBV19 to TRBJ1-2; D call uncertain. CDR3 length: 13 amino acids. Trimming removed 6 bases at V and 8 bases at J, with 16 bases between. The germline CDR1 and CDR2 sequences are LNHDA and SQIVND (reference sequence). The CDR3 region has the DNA TGTGCCAGTAGGCAAACATTGGCGGGCGGCTACACCTTC. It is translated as CASRQTLAGGYTF.

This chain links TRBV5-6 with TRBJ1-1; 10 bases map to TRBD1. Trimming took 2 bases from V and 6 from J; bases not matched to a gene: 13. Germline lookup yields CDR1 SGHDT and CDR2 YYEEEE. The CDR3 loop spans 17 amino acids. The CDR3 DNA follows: TGTGCCAGCAGCTTTCCCGTATTCGGGACAGGGGAATCTGAAGCTTTCTTT. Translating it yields CASSFPVFGTGESEAFF.

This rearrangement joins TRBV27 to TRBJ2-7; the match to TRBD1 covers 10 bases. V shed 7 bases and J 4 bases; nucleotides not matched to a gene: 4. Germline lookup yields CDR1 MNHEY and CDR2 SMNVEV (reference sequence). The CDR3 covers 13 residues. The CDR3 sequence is CASKGQGTYEQYF. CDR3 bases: TGTGCCAGCAAGGGACAGGGGACATACGAGCAGTACTTC.

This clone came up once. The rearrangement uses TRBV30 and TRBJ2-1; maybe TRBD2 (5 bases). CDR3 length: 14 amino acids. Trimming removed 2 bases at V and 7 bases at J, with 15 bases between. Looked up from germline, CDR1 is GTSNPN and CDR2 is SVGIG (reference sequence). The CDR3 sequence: CAWSRWESVNEQFF. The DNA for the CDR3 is TGTGCCTGGAGTAGGTGGGAGTCGGTTAATGAGCAGTTCTTC. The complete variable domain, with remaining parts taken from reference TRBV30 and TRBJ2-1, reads SQTIHQWPATLVQPVGSPLSLECTVEGTSNPNLYWYRQAAGRGLQLLFYSVGIGQISSEVPQNLSASRPQDRQFILSSKKLLLSDSGFYLCAWSRWESVNEQFFGPGTRLTVL.

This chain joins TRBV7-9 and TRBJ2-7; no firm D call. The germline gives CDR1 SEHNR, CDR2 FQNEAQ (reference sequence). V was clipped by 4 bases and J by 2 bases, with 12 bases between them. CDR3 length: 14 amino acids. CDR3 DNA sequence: TGTGCCAGCAGCTATAGACAAGCCCCCTACGAGCAGTACTTC. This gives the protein CASSYRQAPYEQYF.